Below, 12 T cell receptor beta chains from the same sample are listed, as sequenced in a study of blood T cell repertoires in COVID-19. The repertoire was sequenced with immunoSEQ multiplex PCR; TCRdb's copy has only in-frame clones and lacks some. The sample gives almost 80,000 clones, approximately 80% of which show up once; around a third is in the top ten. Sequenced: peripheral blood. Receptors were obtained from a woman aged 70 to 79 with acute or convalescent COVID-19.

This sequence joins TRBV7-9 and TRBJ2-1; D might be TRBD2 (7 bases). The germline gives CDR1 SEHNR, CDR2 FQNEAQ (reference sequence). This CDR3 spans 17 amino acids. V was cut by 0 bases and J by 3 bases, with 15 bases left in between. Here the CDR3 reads CASSLAPGAGDYNEQFF. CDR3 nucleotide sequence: TGTGCCAGCAGCTTAGCGCCAGGGGCGGGGGACTACAATGAGCAGTTCTTC.

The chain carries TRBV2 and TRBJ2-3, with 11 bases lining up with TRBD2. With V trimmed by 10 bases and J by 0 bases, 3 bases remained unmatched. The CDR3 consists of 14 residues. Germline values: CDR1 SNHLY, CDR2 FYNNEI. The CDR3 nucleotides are TGTGCCACCCGACTAGCGGGGAGCACAGATACGCAGTATTTT. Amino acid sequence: CATRLAGSTDTQYF.

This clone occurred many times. The CDR3 sequence: CASSLGLRQKETQYF. The CDR3 region has the DNA TGTGCCAGCAGCTTAGGCCTGCGACAGAAAGAGACCCAGTACTTC. The chain carries TRBV7-3 and TRBJ2-5; a weak D match, TRBD1 (5 bases). The CDR3 is 15 residues long. Germline loops: CDR1 SGHTA, CDR2 FQGTGA. Trimming pared 2 bases from V and 3 bases from J, leaving 13 bases between.

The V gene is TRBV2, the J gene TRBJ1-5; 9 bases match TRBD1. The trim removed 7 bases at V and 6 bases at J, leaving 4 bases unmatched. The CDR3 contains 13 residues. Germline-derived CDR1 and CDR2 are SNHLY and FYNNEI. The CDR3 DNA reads TGTGCCAGCAAGGGACAGGGTGCTCAGCCCCAGCATTTT. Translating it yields CASKGQGAQPQHF.

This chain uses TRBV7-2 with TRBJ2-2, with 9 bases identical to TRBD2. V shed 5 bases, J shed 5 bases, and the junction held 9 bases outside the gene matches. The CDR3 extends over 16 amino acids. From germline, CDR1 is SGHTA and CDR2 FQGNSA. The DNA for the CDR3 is TGTGCCAGCAGCCAGATAGCGGGAGTGGGTACCGGGGAGCTGTTTTTT. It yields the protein CASSQIAGVGTGELFF.

CDR3 sequence reads: CATPGSSGNTIYF. The CDR3 DNA is TGTGCCACTCCGGGGAGCTCTGGAAACACCATATATTTT. The chain combines TRBV2 with TRBJ1-3; D unclear. Trimming cost V 10 bases and J 0 bases, with 10 bases left between them. The germline V gene has CDR1 SNHLY and CDR2 FYNNEI. This CDR3 region has 13 residues.

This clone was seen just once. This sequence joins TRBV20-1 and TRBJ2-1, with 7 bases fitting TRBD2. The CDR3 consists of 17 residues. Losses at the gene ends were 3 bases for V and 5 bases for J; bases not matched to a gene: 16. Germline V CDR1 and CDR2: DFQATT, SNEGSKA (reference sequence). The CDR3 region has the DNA TGCAGTGCTAGTGGCTCTCGCGGGCTAGCGGACGACAATGAGCAGTTCTTC. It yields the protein CSASGSRGLADDNEQFF.

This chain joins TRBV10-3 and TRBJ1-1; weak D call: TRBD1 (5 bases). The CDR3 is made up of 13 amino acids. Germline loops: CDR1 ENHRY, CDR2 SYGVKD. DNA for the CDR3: TGTGCTTCGGGAGAGGGACTTGGGGCTGAAGCTTTCTTT. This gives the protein CASGEGLGAEAFF.

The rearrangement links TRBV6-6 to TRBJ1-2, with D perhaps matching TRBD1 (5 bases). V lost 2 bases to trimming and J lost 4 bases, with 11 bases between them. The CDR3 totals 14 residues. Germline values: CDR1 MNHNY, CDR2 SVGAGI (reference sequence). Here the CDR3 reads CASSYPNQGYGYTF. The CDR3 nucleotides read TGTGCCAGCAGTTACCCCAATCAGGGCTATGGCTACACCTTC.

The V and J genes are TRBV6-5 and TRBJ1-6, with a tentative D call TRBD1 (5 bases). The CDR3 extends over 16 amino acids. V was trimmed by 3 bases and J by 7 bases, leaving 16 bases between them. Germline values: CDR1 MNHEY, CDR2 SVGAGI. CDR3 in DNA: TGTGCCAGCAGTTATCAGGGAGGGAGAGGGAATTCACCCCTCCACTTT. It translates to CASSYQGGRGNSPLHF.

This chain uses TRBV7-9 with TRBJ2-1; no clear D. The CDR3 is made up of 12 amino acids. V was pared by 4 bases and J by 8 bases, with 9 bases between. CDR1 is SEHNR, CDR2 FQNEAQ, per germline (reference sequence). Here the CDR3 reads CASSSLGDEQFF. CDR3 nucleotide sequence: TGTGCCAGCAGCTCGCTAGGTGATGAGCAGTTCTTC.

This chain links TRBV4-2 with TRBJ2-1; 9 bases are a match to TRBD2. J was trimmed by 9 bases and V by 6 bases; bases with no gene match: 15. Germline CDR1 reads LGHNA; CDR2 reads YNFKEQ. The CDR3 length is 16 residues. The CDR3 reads CASSRNLAGAFGEQFF. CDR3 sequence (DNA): TGTGCCAGCAGTAGAAACTTAGCGGGAGCGTTCGGTGAGCAGTTCTTC.